The text below deals with one TCR beta chain. V lost 3 bases, J lost 10 bases, and 7 bases stayed unmatched. This CDR3 contains 13 residues. The germline gives CDR1 LGHDT, CDR2 YNNKEL (reference sequence). Sequencing used immunoSEQ multiplex PCR; TCRdb keeps in-frame clones, though not all of them. The sample holds 150,000 to 200,000 clones; approximately 79% are singletons and the top ten take around 20%. Participants reported their clinical history, and cohort assignment relied on those reports. The entry originates in a study of blood T cell repertoires in COVID-19. Looking at the study overall: Two negative PCRs, clearance, or symptom resolution were required of recovered Cohort 3 donors. Samples of COVID-19 (acute and convalescent) were obtained from the United States, Italy and Spain.

The rearrangement uses TRBV3-1 (or the pseudogene TRBV3-2) and TRBJ2-3; the match to TRBD1 covers 7 bases. Input material: PBMCs or T cells enriched from blood (not recorded which). This clonotype was sampled from a woman in her seventies in a cohort exposed to, infected with or recovered from COVID-19 (not recorded which). The CDR3 sequence: CASSHSGGISQYF. The CDR3 DNA is TGTGCCAGCAGCCATTCAGGGGGTATTTCGCAGTATTTT.